A single sample is the source of the 31 T cell receptor beta chains below, sequenced in a study of blood T cell repertoires in COVID-19. Repertoires were generated with immunoSEQ multiplex PCR, while TCRdb's copy carries only in-frame clones and drops some. Seen here are tens of thousands of clones, 89% observed once, and the top ten hold roughly 5.1%. The sequenced sample was peripheral blood. These receptors all stem from a man in his fifties or sixties with COVID-19, enrolled during active disease.

This clone was counted once. V usage is TRBV7-2 and J usage is TRBJ2-1; 8 bases are shared with TRBD2. Germline trimming cut 2 bases from V and 4 bases from J; bases unmatched to any gene: 1. The CDR3 runs 14 residues. Germline CDR1 SGHTA, CDR2 FQGNSA. The CDR3 sequence is CASSLTSGYNEQFF. The CDR3 DNA reads as TGTGCCAGCAGCTTAACTAGCGGTTACAATGAGCAGTTCTTC.

CDR3 loop: CASSLPFRGDTEAFF. CDR3 coding DNA: TGTGCCAGCAGCTTGCCCTTCAGGGGAGACACTGAAGCTTTCTTT. The chain links TRBV5-4 to TRBJ1-1, with a possible D match to TRBD1 (6 bases). The CDR3 runs 15 residues. V shed 1 base and J shed 3 bases, with 13 bases lying between them. Germline CDR1 SGHNT, CDR2 YYREEE (reference sequence).

The chain is built from TRBV6-1 and TRBJ1-1; 11 bases fit TRBD1. Losses at the gene ends were 7 bases for V and 13 bases for J; bases not matched to a gene: 17. The CDR3 totals 15 residues. CDR1 and CDR2 (germline): MNHNS, SASEGT. The CDR3 region is CASTTLTGDRGKVFF. For the CDR3, the DNA is TGTGCCAGCACTACACTAACCGGGGACAGGGGGAAGGTTTTCTTT.

The chain recombines TRBV3-1 (or the pseudogene TRBV3-2) with TRBJ1-2; D not certain. This CDR3 spans 12 amino acids. Looked up from germline, CDR1 is LGHDT and CDR2 is YNNKEL (reference sequence). V lost 1 base, J lost 5 bases, and 5 bases lay in between. In nucleotides, the CDR3 is TGTGCCAGCAGCCAAGCAGCGTATGGCTACACCTTC. It translates to CASSQAAYGYTF.

The genes are TRBV5-4 and TRBJ2-7; 10 nucleotides line up with TRBD1. J was trimmed by 5 bases and V by 5 bases; bases with no gene match: 10. Per germline, CDR1 SGHNT and CDR2 YYREEE (reference sequence). This CDR3 is built from 15 residues. DNA of the CDR3: TGTGCCAGCAGGCGCGAGGGACAGGGGAACCACGAGCAGTACTTC. Its translation is CASRREGQGNHEQYF.

The chain combines TRBV19 with TRBJ2-1; 9 bases are a match to TRBD2. V shed 4 bases, J shed 9 bases, and the junction held 13 bases outside the gene matches. This CDR3 spans 16 amino acids. CDR1 LNHDA and CDR2 SQIVND come from the germline V gene (reference sequence). The CDR3 protein is CASSTRSSGRLGEQFF. CDR3 nucleotides: TGTGCCAGTAGTACAAGGAGTAGCGGGAGACTCGGTGAGCAGTTCTTC.

The chain has TRBV6-5 and TRBJ2-7; the match to TRBD2 covers 9 bases. The CDR3 runs to 15 residues. Germline values: CDR1 MNHEY, CDR2 SVGAGI. J gave up 4 bases and V 4 bases, and 8 bases lay outside the gene matches. The CDR3 sequence: CASSFGAGGPYEQYF. The CDR3 DNA follows: TGTGCCAGCAGTTTCGGCGCGGGAGGGCCTTACGAGCAGTACTTC.

V gene TRBV5-1 combines with J gene TRBJ2-7; 14 nucleotides align to TRBD2. The V and J ends lost 4 bases and 6 bases, in that order; junction bases with no gene match: 3. CDR1 SGHRS and CDR2 YFSETQ come from the germline V gene. The CDR3 is made up of 14 amino acids. CDR3 protein: CASSNGTSGSEQYF. In DNA, the CDR3 is TGCGCCAGCAGCAACGGGACTAGCGGGAGCGAGCAGTACTTC.

The chain has TRBV12-5 and TRBJ2-3, with D perhaps TRBD2 (5 bases). This CDR3 is 14 amino acids long. The germline V gene encodes CDR1 LGHNT and CDR2 FRNRAP. V lost 3 bases and J lost 0, with 7 bases in between. CDR3 loop: CASGFKRSTDTQYF. In DNA form, the CDR3 reads TGTGCTAGTGGTTTTAAGCGGAGCACAGATACGCAGTATTTT.

The rearrangement links TRBV12-5 to TRBJ1-5, with D perhaps matching TRBD1 (6 bases). This CDR3 comprises 17 residues. V was pared by 4 bases and J by 7 bases, with 23 bases between. Germline V gene data show CDR1 as LGHNT and CDR2 as FRNRAP. CDR3 loop: CASGSEITGIHGQPQHF. The CDR3 DNA reads TGTGCTAGTGGTTCGGAGATCACAGGGATTCACGGGCAGCCCCAGCATTTT.

The rearrangement links TRBV4-3 to TRBJ1-1; tentatively, D is TRBD1 (5 bases). Germline CDR1 is LGHNA and CDR2 is YSLEER. CDR3 length: 12 residues. Trimming took 0 bases from V and 12 from J, leaving 11 bases between them. CDR3 sequence reads: CASSQDHGGTFF. The CDR3 DNA follows: TGCGCCAGCAGCCAAGATCACGGGGGGACTTTCTTT.

The chain employs TRBV19 and TRBJ1-2; 8 bases agree with TRBD1. The CDR3 runs to 14 residues. Trimming at V came to 5 bases and at J to 4 bases, leaving 6 bases not matched to a gene. Germline V gene sequence: CDR1 LNHDA, CDR2 SQIVND (reference sequence). CDR3 residues: CASSSRGQGYGYTF. As DNA, the CDR3 is TGTGCCAGTAGTTCCAGGGGGCAGGGCTATGGCTACACCTTC.

The chain has TRBV7-7 and TRBJ2-3, with a tentative D call TRBD2 (5 bases). Germline CDR1 and CDR2: SSHAT and FNYEAQ (reference sequence). V was shortened by 2 bases and J by 5 bases, with 8 bases between the two germline ends. CDR3 length equals 13 residues. CDR3: CASSLFEGDTQYF. DNA of the CDR3: TGTGCCAGCAGCTTATTCGAGGGAGATACGCAGTATTTT.

The chain uses TRBV12-5 and TRBJ1-1; 8 bases match TRBD1. With V trimmed by 2 bases and J by 5 bases, 7 bases remained unmatched. Germline assignment: CDR1 LGHNT and CDR2 FRNRAP. The CDR3 runs to 15 residues. The CDR3: CASGLSAGGRTEAFF. In DNA form, the CDR3 reads TGTGCTAGTGGTTTGTCTGCAGGGGGCCGGACTGAAGCTTTCTTT.

This clone was detected once. The J gene is TRBJ2-7, the V gene TRBV3-1 (or the pseudogene TRBV3-2), with D tentatively TRBD2 (6 bases). From germline, CDR1 is LGHDT and CDR2 YNNKEL (reference sequence). This CDR3 has 15 residues. Trimming removed 3 bases from V and 7 bases from J, with 19 bases in between. The CDR3 DNA sequence: TGTGCCAGCAGCCATAAAGCGGGTTTTGGGGATGAGCAGTACTTC. It specifies CASSHKAGFGDEQYF.

The chain links TRBV9 to TRBJ1-4, with unresolved D. The CDR3 extends over 15 amino acids. In germline, CDR1 is SGDLS, CDR2 YYNGEE. Trimming removed 2 bases at V and 0 bases at J, with 8 bases between. The CDR3 loop is CASSVGPATNEKLFF. The CDR3 nucleotides are TGTGCCAGCAGCGTGGGCCCCGCAACTAATGAAAAACTGTTTTTT.

V is TRBV11-2 and J is TRBJ2-3; TRBD1 aligns across 10 bases. Germline V lookup: CDR1 SGHAT, CDR2 FQNNGV. The CDR3 spans 15 residues. Trimming removed 5 bases from V and 3 bases from J; junction bases left unmatched: 5. Here the CDR3 reads CASSMTGGGTDTQYF. CDR3 nucleotides: TGTGCCAGCAGCATGACAGGGGGCGGGACAGATACGCAGTATTTT. Based on the CDR3 plus reference TRBV11-2 and TRBJ2-3, the full variable domain is EAGVAQSPRYKIIEKRQSVAFWCNPISGHATLYWYQQILGQGPKLLIQFQNNGVVDDSQLPKDRFSAERLKGVDSTLKIQPAKLEDSAVYLCASSMTGGGTDTQYFGPGTRLTVL.

J is TRBJ2-3 and V is TRBV28, with a tentative D call TRBD2 (6 bases). The CDR3 extends over 15 amino acids. Trimming took 5 bases from V and 4 from J, leaving 16 bases between them. Germline values: CDR1 MDHEN, CDR2 SYDVKM. The DNA for the CDR3 is TGTGCCAGCAGTCCAGGGACTCGGAGGGCAGATACGCAGTATTTT. Its protein is CASSPGTRRADTQYF.

The gene calls are TRBV7-2 and TRBJ1-2, with 8 bases aligning to TRBD1. In germline, CDR1 is SGHTA, CDR2 FQGNSA. CDR3 size: 15 residues. After removal of 6 bases from V and 4 bases from J, the junction contained 10 bases not matched to a gene. Here the CDR3 reads CASSQDRQGAYGYTF. The CDR3 DNA follows: TGTGCCAGCAGTCAAGACCGTCAGGGGGCCTATGGCTACACCTTC. The full variable domain, completed using reference TRBV7-2 and TRBJ1-2, is GAGVSQSPSNKVTEKGKDVELRCDPISGHTALYWYRQSLGQGLEFLIYFQGNSAPDKSGLPSDRFSAERTGGSVSTLTIQRTQQEDSAVYLCASSQDRQGAYGYTFGSGTRLTVV.

This clone came up once. V gene TRBV5-7 combines with J gene TRBJ2-1; 9 bases are a match to TRBD2. TRBV5-7 is recorded as an ORF, its role being uncertain. The CDR3 has 16 amino acids. V dropped 5 bases and J dropped 2; count of bases not matched to a gene: 8. The CDR3 DNA sequence: TGTGCCAGCAGATACCGAAGCGGGAGGACCTACAATGAGCAGTTCTTC. Protein: CASRYRSGRTYNEQFF.

V and J are TRBV5-1 and TRBJ1-4, with 10 bases fitting TRBD1. The V and J ends lost 4 bases and 7 bases, in that order; junction bases with no gene match: 7. The V gene's germline CDR1 is SGHRS and CDR2 YFSETQ. The CDR3 extends over 15 amino acids. This CDR3 reads CASSGGTGAVEKLFF. CDR3 in DNA: TGCGCCAGCAGCGGGGGGACAGGGGCAGTTGAAAAACTGTTTTTT.

The gene calls are TRBV19 and TRBJ1-3; 7 bases match TRBD1. Trimming took 7 bases from V and 3 from J; bases not matched to a gene: 6. The V gene's germline CDR1 is LNHDA and CDR2 SQIVND (reference sequence). The CDR3 extends over 14 amino acids. CDR3 amino acids: CASKTGVGGNTIYF. CDR3 DNA: TGTGCCAGTAAAACAGGGGTCGGTGGAAACACCATATATTTT.

J is TRBJ1-5 and V is TRBV9, with D tentatively TRBD1 (6 bases). V was pared by 4 bases and J by 5 bases, with 13 bases between. This CDR3 has 14 amino acids. Germline CDR1 reads SGDLS; CDR2 reads YYNGEE. The CDR3 nucleotides read TGTGCCAGCAGCCTCCGGGACACGGATCAGCCCCAGCATTTT. Its translation: CASSLRDTDQPQHF. Filled out from reference TRBV9 and TRBJ1-5, the complete variable domain reads DSGVTQTPKHLITATGQRVTLRCSPRSGDLSVYWYQQSLDQGLQFLIQYYNGEERAKGNILERFSAQQFPDLHSELNLSSLELGDSALYFCASSLRDTDQPQHFGDGTRLSIL.

This chain joins TRBV19 and TRBJ1-1; D is uncertain. There are 13 residues in the CDR3. Germline CDR1 and CDR2: LNHDA and SQIVND (reference sequence). V gave up 3 bases and J gave up 5 bases, with 10 bases separating them. CDR3 bases: TGTGCCAGTAGTATCGAGACTGGAACTGAAGCTTTCTTT. Translation: CASSIETGTEAFF.

The J gene is TRBJ1-4, the V gene TRBV4-1; 10 bases are a match to TRBD1. CDR3 length equals 15 residues. Germline CDR1 MGHRA, CDR2 YSYEKL. Trimming at V came to 1 base and at J to 12 bases, leaving 8 bases not matched to a gene. The CDR3: CASSQASDRGVELFF. In nucleotides, the CDR3 is TGCGCCAGCAGCCAAGCTTCGGACAGGGGGGTAGAACTGTTTTTT.

V gene TRBV6-4 combines with J gene TRBJ2-1, with TRBD2 matching over 10 bases. Trimming at V came to 4 bases and at J to 5 bases, leaving 17 bases not matched to a gene. CDR1 and CDR2 (germline): MRHNA, SNTAGT. The CDR3 length is 19 residues. The CDR3 DNA is TGTGCCAGCAGTGCCCAACCTCCCCGAGGACTAGCGGAGCACAATGAGCAGTTCTTC. It encodes CASSAQPPRGLAEHNEQFF.

The genes are TRBV3-1 (or the pseudogene TRBV3-2) and TRBJ2-2; no definite D call. The CDR3 runs 14 residues. Germline V gene sequence: CDR1 LGHDT, CDR2 YNNKEL (reference sequence). Trimming took off 0 bases at V and 1 base at J, with 3 bases between the two ends. Here the CDR3 DNA reads TGTGCCAGCAGCCAAGAGAGGAACACCGGGGAGCTGTTTTTT. Translated: CASSQERNTGELFF.

This chain links TRBV19 with TRBJ2-1, with 7 bases that match TRBD1. CDR3 length equals 13 residues. The J segment lost 13 bases and the V segment lost 3 bases, leaving 9 bases of the junction unmatched. Germline values: CDR1 LNHDA, CDR2 SQIVND (reference sequence). The CDR3, as DNA: TGTGCCAGTAGTATGCCTTCCGGGACAGCTCAGTTCTTC. Protein product: CASSMPSGTAQFF.

This chain links TRBV3-1 (or the pseudogene TRBV3-2) with TRBJ2-7; no clear D. The CDR3 consists of 10 residues. In germline, CDR1 is LGHDT, CDR2 YNNKEL (reference sequence). V was trimmed by 7 bases and J by 12 bases, leaving 13 bases between them. The CDR3 loop reads CASTPVIRYF. The CDR3 DNA is TGTGCCAGCACTCCAGTGATTCGGTACTTC.

The chain uses TRBV12-5 and TRBJ2-1, with TRBD2 matching over 10 bases. V shed 5 bases, J shed 7 bases, and the junction held 8 bases outside the gene matches. Germline loops: CDR1 LGHNT, CDR2 FRNRAP. The CDR3 has 15 residues. The CDR3 nucleotides read TGTGCTAGTGGTCGGGTACTAGCGGGATCTAATGAGCAGTTCTTC. Protein sequence: CASGRVLAGSNEQFF. The variable domain in full, completed from reference TRBV12-5 and TRBJ2-1, reads DARVTQTPRHKVTEMGQEVTMRCQPILGHNTVFWYRQTMMQGLELLAYFRNRAPLDDSGMPKDRFSAEMPDATLATLKIQPSEPRDSAVYFCASGRVLAGSNEQFFGPGTRLTVL.

The gene calls are TRBV7-2 and TRBJ2-7; D gene ambiguous. The germline V and J ends were trimmed by 3 bases and 4 bases, with 7 bases remaining between them. CDR1 and CDR2 (germline): SGHTA, FQGNSA. This CDR3 comprises 12 residues. CDR3 protein: CASSFIAYEQYF. The DNA for the CDR3 is TGTGCCAGCAGCTTCATAGCTTACGAGCAGTACTTC.